This section outlines one TCR beta chain sequence together with its context. The data stem from a study of blood T cell repertoires in COVID-19. CDR3 size: 13 residues. After removal of 6 bases from V and 10 bases from J, the junction contained 9 bases not matched to a gene. Germline V gene sequence: CDR1 SNHLY, CDR2 FYNNEI. TCRdb's table, derived via immunoSEQ multiplex PCR, lists solely in-frame clones and lacks some. The data show 84,000 or so clones, under 90% seen once. The sequencing sample was made of peripheral blood. This TCR derives from a woman in her 40s with active or convalescent COVID-19. The chain is built from TRBV2 and TRBJ1-5; 7 bases match TRBD1. CDR3 nucleotides: TGTGCCAGCAGAACAGGGGTGGGGGCCCCCCAGCATTTT. Its protein product is CASRTGVGAPQHF.